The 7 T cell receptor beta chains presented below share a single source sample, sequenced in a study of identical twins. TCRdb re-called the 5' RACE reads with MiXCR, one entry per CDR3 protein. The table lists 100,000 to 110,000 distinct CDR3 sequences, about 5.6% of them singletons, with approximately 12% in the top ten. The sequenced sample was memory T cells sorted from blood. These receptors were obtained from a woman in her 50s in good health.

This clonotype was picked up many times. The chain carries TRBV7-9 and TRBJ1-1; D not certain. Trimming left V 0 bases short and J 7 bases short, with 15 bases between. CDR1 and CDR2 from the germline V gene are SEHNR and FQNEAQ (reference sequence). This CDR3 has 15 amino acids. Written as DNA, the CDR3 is TGTGCCAGCAGCTTAGCGCTCCAGGTGGGCGATGAAGCTTTCTTT. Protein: CASSLALQVGDEAFF. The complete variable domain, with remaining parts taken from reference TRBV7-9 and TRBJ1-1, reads DTGVSQNPRHKITKRGQNVTFRCDPISEHNRLYWYRQTLGQGPEFLTYFQNEAQLEKSRLLSDRFSAERPKGSFSTLEIQRTEQGDSAMYLCASSLALQVGDEAFFGQGTRLTVV.

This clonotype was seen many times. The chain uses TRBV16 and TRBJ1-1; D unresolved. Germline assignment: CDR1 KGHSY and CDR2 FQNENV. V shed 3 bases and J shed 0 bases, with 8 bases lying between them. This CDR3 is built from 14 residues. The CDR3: CASSQGELNTEAFF. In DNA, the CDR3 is TGTGCCAGCAGCCAGGGCGAACTGAACACTGAAGCTTTCTTT. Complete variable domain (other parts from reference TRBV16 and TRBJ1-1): GEEVAQTPKHLVRGEGQKAKLYCAPIKGHSYVFWYQQVLKNEFKFLISFQNENVFDETGMPKERFSAKCLPNSPCSLEIQATKLEDSAVYFCASSQGELNTEAFFGQGTRLTVV.

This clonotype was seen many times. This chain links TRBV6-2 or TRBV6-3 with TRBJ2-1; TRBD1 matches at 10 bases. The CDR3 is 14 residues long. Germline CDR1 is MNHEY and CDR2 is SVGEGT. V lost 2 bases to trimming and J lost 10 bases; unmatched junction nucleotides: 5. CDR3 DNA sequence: TGTGCCAGCAGTTACACCGGGACAGGGGTAGAGCAGTTCTTC. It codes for CASSYTGTGVEQFF.

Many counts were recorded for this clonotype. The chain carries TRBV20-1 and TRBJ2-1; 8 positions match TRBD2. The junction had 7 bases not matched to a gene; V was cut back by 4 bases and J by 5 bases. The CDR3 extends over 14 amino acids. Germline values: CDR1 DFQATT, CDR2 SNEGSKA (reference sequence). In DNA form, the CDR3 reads TGCAGTGCTATTCTGGGAGCGGGGGACAATGAGCAGTTCTTC. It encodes CSAILGAGDNEQFF.

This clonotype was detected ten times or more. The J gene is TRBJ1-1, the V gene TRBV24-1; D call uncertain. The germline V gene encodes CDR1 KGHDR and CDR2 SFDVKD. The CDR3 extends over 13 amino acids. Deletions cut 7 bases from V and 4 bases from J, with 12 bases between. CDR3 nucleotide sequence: TGTGCCACCAGCTATGGACGCGGCACTGAAGCTTTCTTT. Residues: CATSYGRGTEAFF.

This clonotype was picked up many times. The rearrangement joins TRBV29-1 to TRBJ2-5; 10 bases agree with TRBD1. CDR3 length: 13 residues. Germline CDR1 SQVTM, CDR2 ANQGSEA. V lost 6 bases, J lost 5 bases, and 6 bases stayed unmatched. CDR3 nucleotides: TGCAGCGTCGCCGGGACAGGGGCGGAGACCCAGTACTTC. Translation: CSVAGTGAETQYF.

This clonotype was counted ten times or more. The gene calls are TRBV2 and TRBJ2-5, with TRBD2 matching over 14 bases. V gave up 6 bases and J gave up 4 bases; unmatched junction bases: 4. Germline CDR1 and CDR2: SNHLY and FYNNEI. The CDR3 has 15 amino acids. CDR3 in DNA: TGTGCCAGCAGCGGGACTAGCGGGAGTGTAGAGACCCAGTACTTC. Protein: CASSGTSGSVETQYF.